This T cell receptor (beta chain) derives from a study of blood T cell repertoires in COVID-19 (TCRdb year 2020). About the study as a whole: Collaborator samples came from the United States, Italy and Spain and covered acute and convalescent phases of COVID-19. A de-identified subject ID, COVID-19 status, age in years and sex were almost always included in the sample metadata. HLA class I and class II types, where available, came from metadata supplied by the sample provider rather than from assay-based typing. The samples were drawn from two sources: the first 160 participants of the ongoing ImmuneRACE study, and 1,000 to 1,500 subjects contributed by 6 global collaborators. Deeply sampled blood TCRbeta repertoires from subjects exposed to, actively infected with, or recovered from COVID-19 were included in the dataset. The prospective study material was composed of cDNA or gDNA derived from T cells, B-cell-depleted T cells, or PBMCs. The repertoires were released in a freely available public database intended as a resource for research on the immune response to SARS-CoV-2. Study-level results and caveats: Clinical and demographic metadata were provided uncurated, with the amount varying by source and participant.

TCRbeta CDR3 regions were amplified from genomic DNA by means of the immunoSEQ Assay, a bias-controlled multiplex PCR. As for the authors' bioinformatics: Nucleated cell counts per sample were estimated from amplification of reference gene primers within the assay. To quantify the absolute abundance of each unique TCRbeta CDR3 rearrangement, sequence reads were collapsed and filtered. For each sample, productive Simpson clonality was calculated as the square root of Simpson's diversity index over productive rearrangements. TCRdb holds this immuneACCESS table with in-frame rearrangements only. Some clones are missing; in checked studies, unresolved V genes explain under half, and the rest has no known cause. That table is the source of V, J and clone size, and D and trimming were worked out from the DNA. For this sample the table gives approximately 530,000 clones, of which about 89% were detected only once. The ten largest account for roughly 7.4% of the sample.

Germline trimming amounts to 11 bases on V and 4 bases on J, with 7 as the count of junction bases outside the gene matches. Its CDR3 holds 13 amino acids, cysteine through phenylalanine. Just the 39-base CDR3 DNA is kept, in frame starting at base 1. As encoded in the germline V gene (reference sequence), CDR1 is MNHEY while CDR2 is SMNVEV. In Seattle, one collaborating source enrolled patients while the infection was active and tracked those patients longitudinally over the course of disease. Whole blood was collected in K2EDTA tubes by collaborating institutions according to the institutions' own protocols. For TCRbeta analysis, collaborators shipped samples as frozen whole blood, isolated PBMCs, or DNA extracted from either of those sample types. A word on this clone: The antigen it binds to is not known. No much larger clone exists at a distance of one base, and base qualities are not known.

The sequence derives from a woman in her forties or fifties with COVID-19, enrolled during active disease. The specimen was peripheral blood. This chain joins TRBV27 to TRBJ2-2; TRBD1 matches 7 bases in the middle. The sequence in DNA is TGTGCCTGCCAGGACAGGAGCACCGGGGAGCTGTTTTTT. Translated, this is CACQDRSTGELFF.